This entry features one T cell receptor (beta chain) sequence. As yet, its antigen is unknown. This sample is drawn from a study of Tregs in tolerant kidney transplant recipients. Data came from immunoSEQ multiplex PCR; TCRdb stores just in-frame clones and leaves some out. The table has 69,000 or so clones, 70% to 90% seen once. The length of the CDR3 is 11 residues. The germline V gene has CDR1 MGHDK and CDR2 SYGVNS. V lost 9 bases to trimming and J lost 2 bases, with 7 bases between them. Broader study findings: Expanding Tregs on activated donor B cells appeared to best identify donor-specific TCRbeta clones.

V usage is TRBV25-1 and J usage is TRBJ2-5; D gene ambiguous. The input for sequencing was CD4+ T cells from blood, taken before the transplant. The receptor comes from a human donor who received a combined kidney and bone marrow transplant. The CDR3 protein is CASQIQETQYF. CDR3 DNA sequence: TGTGCCAGTCAGATACAAGAGACCCAGTACTTC.